What follows are 30 T cell receptor beta chains derived from one specimen sequenced in a study of cytomegalovirus exposure and HLA in healthy donors. The table came from immunoSEQ multiplex PCR; TCRdb's copy has only in-frame clones and leaves some out. This sample has fewer than 75,000 clones; 94% occur once, and the top ten carry 1.5% to 2%. Sequences were obtained from PBMCs. The receptors come from a woman under 30 in good health and CMV-seropositive.

The CDR3 sequence is CATSARDRANEQFF. The CDR3 nucleotides are TGTGCCACCAGCGCCCGGGACAGGGCGAATGAGCAGTTCTTC. This rearrangement joins TRBV15 to TRBJ2-1, with 9 bases aligning to TRBD1. The germline gives CDR1 LNHNV, CDR2 YYDKDF (reference sequence). The CDR3 spans 14 residues. The V gene end was trimmed by 5 bases and the J gene end by 7 bases; junction bases not matched to a gene: 6.

This rearrangement joins TRBV4-1 to TRBJ1-2, with TRBD1 matching over 8 bases. CDR1 is MGHRA and CDR2 is YSYEKL in the germline V gene. The CDR3 is made up of 14 amino acids. J lost 6 bases, V lost 3 bases, and 6 bases had no gene match. CDR3 bases: TGCGCCAGCAGCCACCCCACAGGGGGGAATGGCTACACCTTC. This gives the protein CASSHPTGGNGYTF.

The V and J genes are TRBV6-1 and TRBJ1-1; 7 nucleotides match TRBD1. CDR1 and CDR2 from the germline V gene are MNHNS and SASEGT. This CDR3 spans 13 amino acids. The V segment lost 1 base and the J segment 4 bases; nucleotides outside the gene matches: 0. The CDR3 region has the DNA TGTGCCAGCAGTGAAGACAGGGGCACTGAAGCTTTCTTT. This encodes CASSEDRGTEAFF.

The rearrangement links TRBV7-2 to TRBJ2-3, with 8 nucleotides matching TRBD1. This CDR3 is built from 14 residues. V trimming: 2 bases; J trimming: 5 bases; junction bases outside the gene matches: 3. Germline V gene sequence: CDR1 SGHTA, CDR2 FQGNSA. CDR3 sequence (DNA): TGTGCCAGCAGCTTAAACAGGGGGAAAGATACGCAGTATTTT. Translating gives CASSLNRGKDTQYF.

The genes are TRBV7-6 and TRBJ1-3; D gene uncertain. Germline V gives CDR1 SGHVS, CDR2 FNYEAQ. Trimming cost V 1 base and J 4 bases, with 14 bases left between them. The CDR3 length is 16 residues. CDR3: CASSLGWSGNGNTIYF. The CDR3 DNA reads as TGTGCCAGCAGCTTAGGTTGGTCGGGGAACGGAAACACCATATATTTT.

This chain joins TRBV4-2 and TRBJ1-4; a weak D match, TRBD1 (6 bases). CDR1 LGHNA and CDR2 YNFKEQ come from the germline V gene. This CDR3 region has 16 residues. Trimming cost V 1 base and J 8 bases, with 17 bases left between them. The CDR3 DNA reads TGTGCCAGCAGCCAAGCGACAGGCGGGGGTGTGGAAAAACTGTTTTTT. Translation gives CASSQATGGGVEKLFF.

This rearrangement joins TRBV11-3 to TRBJ1-2; 8 bases match TRBD1. Germline CDR1 reads SGHNT; CDR2 reads YENEEA. Trimming removed 1 base from V and 10 bases from J; junction bases left unmatched: 11. The CDR3 loop spans 15 amino acids. CDR3: CASSLGPGQVGDYTF. DNA of the CDR3: TGTGCCAGCAGCTTAGGCCCGGGACAGGTTGGTGACTACACCTTC.

The chain has TRBV14 and TRBJ2-3; 7 bases fit TRBD2. The ends lost 1 base at V and 6 bases at J; junction bases unmatched: 7. CDR1 SGHDN and CDR2 FVKESK come from the germline V gene. The CDR3 loop spans 15 amino acids. The CDR3: CASSQGDYRGDTQYF. CDR3 nucleotide sequence: TGTGCCAGCAGCCAAGGGGACTACCGGGGGGATACGCAGTATTTT. The whole variable domain, remainder taken from reference TRBV14 and TRBJ2-3, is EAGVTQFPSHSVIEKGQTVTLRCDPISGHDNLYWYRRVMGKEIKFLLHFVKESKQDESGMPNNRFLAERTGGTYSTLKVQPAELEDSGVYFCASSQGDYRGDTQYFGPGTRLTVL.

The chain links TRBV4-1 to TRBJ1-2; 7 nucleotides align to TRBD1. CDR1 is MGHRA and CDR2 is YSYEKL in the germline V gene. The CDR3 runs 13 residues. The ends lost 4 bases at V and 3 bases at J; junction bases unmatched: 2. CDR3 DNA sequence: TGCGCCAGCAGCCTAGGGACAGACTATGGCTACACCTTC. This gives the protein CASSLGTDYGYTF.

The rearrangement joins TRBV29-1 to TRBJ1-1, with 7 positions matching TRBD1. The CDR3 covers 12 residues. In germline, CDR1 is SQVTM, CDR2 ANQGSEA. V shed 4 bases, J shed 10 bases, and the junction held 9 bases outside the gene matches. CDR3 loop: CSVGGDRVGAFF. The CDR3 DNA reads as TGCAGCGTTGGGGGCGACAGGGTGGGAGCTTTCTTT.

The rearrangement joins TRBV13 to TRBJ2-2; D remains ambiguous. The CDR3 extends over 15 amino acids. Germline CDR1 PRHDT, CDR2 FYEKMQ (reference sequence). V lost 4 bases and J lost 4, with 13 bases in between. CDR3 in amino acids: CASSSIPPSTGELFF. CDR3 sequence (DNA): TGTGCCAGCAGCTCCATACCCCCCAGCACCGGGGAGCTGTTTTTT.

CDR3 protein: CASSPLSATTYEQYF. CDR3 nucleotides: TGTGCCAGCAGTCCGTTATCTGCGACTACCTACGAGCAGTACTTC. The chain recombines TRBV6-5 with TRBJ2-7; D may be TRBD2 (5 bases). This CDR3 spans 15 amino acids. CDR1 is MNHEY and CDR2 is SVGAGI in the germline V gene. Between the trimmed V and J ends, which lost 5 bases and 2 bases, there was a span of 16 bases.

The chain carries TRBV7-9 and TRBJ1-5, with D uncertain. CDR3 length: 18 amino acids. Trimming pared 5 bases from V and 2 bases from J, leaving 22 bases between. Germline assignment: CDR1 SEHNR and CDR2 FQNEAQ (reference sequence). CDR3 bases: TGTGCCAGCAGCCAAGTGGGAGGTCGGCGGTTTGGCAATCAGCCCCAGCATTTT. It translates to CASSQVGGRRFGNQPQHF.

The chain uses TRBV6-5 and TRBJ1-2, with D maybe TRBD1 (5 bases). The V gene's germline CDR1 is MNHEY and CDR2 SVGAGI. The CDR3 sequence is 14 residues long. Deletions cut 2 bases from V and 7 bases from J, with 14 bases between. The CDR3 spells CASSYGQGLGGYTF. In nucleotides, the CDR3 is TGTGCCAGCAGTTACGGGCAGGGATTGGGTGGCTACACCTTC.

V and J are TRBV10-2 and TRBJ2-7; TRBD2 aligns across 13 bases. CDR1 WSHSY and CDR2 SAAADI come from the germline V gene. The CDR3 consists of 14 residues. The ends lost 10 bases at V and 0 bases at J; junction bases unmatched: 3. This CDR3 reads CATRLAGGSYEQYF. CDR3 nucleotides: TGCGCCACCAGACTAGCGGGGGGCTCCTACGAGCAGTACTTC.

The V call is TRBV5-4, the J call TRBJ1-4, with D tentatively TRBD1 (6 bases). Trimming pared 4 bases from V and 8 bases from J, leaving 15 bases between. CDR3 length equals 14 residues. CDR1 SGHNT and CDR2 YYREEE come from the germline V gene (reference sequence). CDR3 region: CASSIGGRREKLFF. CDR3 nucleotide sequence: TGTGCCAGCAGCATAGGGGGACGGCGAGAAAAACTGTTTTTT. The full variable domain, in which reference TRBV5-4 and TRBJ1-4 provide the parts outside the CDR3, is ETGVTQSPTHLIKTRGQQVTLRCSSQSGHNTVSWYQQALGQGPQFIFQYYREEENGRGNFPPRFSGLQFPNYSSELNVNALELDDSALYLCASSIGGRREKLFFGSGTQLSVL.

The count of this clone is one. The V call is TRBV7-2, the J call TRBJ2-7, with 10 positions matching TRBD2. The CDR3 is made up of 16 amino acids. Germline V gene lookup returns CDR1 SGHTA and CDR2 FQGNSA. J lost 0 bases, V lost 2 bases, and 4 bases had no gene match. DNA of the CDR3: TGTGCCAGCAGCTTAAGCGGGGGGGCGTACTCCTACGAGCAGTACTTC. This translates into CASSLSGGAYSYEQYF.

The rearrangement links TRBV28 to TRBJ1-2; D call uncertain. Deletions cut 2 bases from V and 8 bases from J, with 12 bases between. The CDR3 consists of 13 residues. The germline CDR1 and CDR2 sequences are MDHEN and SYDVKM. The CDR3 reads CASSLVTGGGYTF. The DNA for the CDR3 is TGTGCCAGCAGTTTAGTAACCGGCGGGGGCTACACCTTC.

J is TRBJ1-1 and V is TRBV7-2; 7 nucleotides agree with TRBD1. V was pared by 5 bases and J by 6 bases, with 9 bases of the junction left unmatched. Germline V gives CDR1 SGHTA, CDR2 FQGNSA. This CDR3 region has 14 residues. The CDR3 sequence is CASSIRQGYAEAFF. DNA of the CDR3: TGTGCCAGCAGCATCCGACAGGGTTACGCTGAAGCTTTCTTT.

The chain recombines TRBV9 with TRBJ2-7; D unclear. Germline CDR1 SGDLS, CDR2 YYNGEE. The V end lost 2 bases, the J end lost 5 bases, and 14 bases lay between the germline ends. The CDR3 runs 14 residues. The CDR3 protein is CASSVVARGDEQYF. The DNA for the CDR3 is TGTGCCAGCAGCGTTGTGGCCCGAGGAGACGAGCAGTACTTC.

The J gene is TRBJ1-3, the V gene TRBV19, with a tentative D call TRBD1 (6 bases). V was cut by 7 bases and J by 0 bases, with 13 bases left in between. This CDR3 contains 15 residues. Germline CDR1 LNHDA, CDR2 SQIVND (reference sequence). This CDR3 reads CASTMGASSGNTIYF. The DNA for the CDR3 is TGTGCCAGTACCATGGGGGCCTCCTCTGGAAACACCATATATTTT.

The chain recombines TRBV7-8 with TRBJ1-1; perhaps TRBD1 as D (6 bases). Germline assignment: CDR1 SGHVS and CDR2 FQNEAQ. The CDR3 covers 15 residues. Trimming pared 5 bases from V and 1 base from J, leaving 14 bases between. The CDR3 DNA is TGTGCCAGCAGCCTCAGGGGCCCCTCGAACACTGAAGCTTTCTTT. It encodes CASSLRGPSNTEAFF.

This rearrangement joins TRBV7-9 to TRBJ1-4; 8 bases map to TRBD1. The ends lost 5 bases at V and 5 bases at J; junction bases unmatched: 7. This CDR3 spans 15 amino acids. Germline V lookup: CDR1 SEHNR, CDR2 FQNEAQ (reference sequence). For the CDR3, the DNA is TGTGCCAGCAGCCTAGACAGGGGTGGGAATGAAAAACTGTTTTTT. Its translation is CASSLDRGGNEKLFF. The variable domain in full, with the rest retrieved from reference TRBV7-9 and TRBJ1-4, is DTGVSQNPRHKITKRGQNVTFRCDPISEHNRLYWYRQTLGQGPEFLTYFQNEAQLEKSRLLSDRFSAERPKGSFSTLEIQRTEQGDSAMYLCASSLDRGGNEKLFFGSGTQLSVL.

The chain is built from TRBV11-2 and TRBJ2-2; 7 positions agree with TRBD2. Unmatched junction bases numbered 8, after V lost 8 bases and J lost 5 bases. The CDR3 is made up of 14 amino acids. Germline lookup yields CDR1 SGHAT and CDR2 FQNNGV. DNA of the CDR3: TGTGCCAGCCGGGGCTCGGGAGGAACCGGGGAGCTGTTTTTT. As protein: CASRGSGGTGELFF.

This sequence joins TRBV7-8 and TRBJ1-4; D unclear. Germline V CDR1 and CDR2: SGHVS, FQNEAQ. The CDR3 sequence is 16 residues long. Trimming cost V 1 base and J 9 bases, with 18 bases left between them. Here the CDR3 DNA reads TGTGCCAGCAGCTTAGGTCAGTCGGGGAGGAACCAAAAACTGTTTTTT. It translates to CASSLGQSGRNQKLFF. The full variable domain, completed using reference TRBV7-8 and TRBJ1-4, is GAGVSQSPRYKVAKRGQDVALRCDPISGHVSLFWYQQALGQGPEFLTYFQNEAQLDKSGLPSDRFFAERPEGSVSTLKIQRTQQEDSAVYLCASSLGQSGRNQKLFFGSGTQLSVL.

The chain is built from TRBV15 and TRBJ2-1, with D possibly matching TRBD2 (7 bases). Trimming removed 8 bases at V and 5 bases at J, with 16 bases between. CDR3 length equals 14 residues. Germline values: CDR1 LNHNV, CDR2 YYDKDF (reference sequence). The CDR3 spells CATGGGLGDNEQFF. CDR3 coding DNA: TGTGCCACCGGGGGGGGCCTGGGAGACAATGAGCAGTTCTTC.

This chain joins TRBV27 and TRBJ1-5; 8 bases fit TRBD1. The CDR3 has 14 residues. J gave up 5 bases and V 1 base, and 1 base lay outside the gene matches. CDR1 is MNHEY, CDR2 SMNVEV, per germline (reference sequence). The CDR3 DNA follows: TGTGCCAGCAGTTTATTGACAGGGGATCAGCCCCAGCATTTT. As protein: CASSLLTGDQPQHF.

The gene calls are TRBV5-8 and TRBJ2-6; tentatively, D is TRBD1 (5 bases). The germline CDR1 and CDR2 sequences are SGHTS and YDEGEE. The V and J ends lost 3 bases and 4 bases respectively, with 8 bases between them. The CDR3 sequence is 14 residues long. CDR3 in amino acids: CASSWGPGANVLTF. CDR3 coding DNA: TGTGCCAGCAGCTGGGGCCCGGGGGCCAACGTCCTGACTTTC.

The chain is built from TRBV7-9 and TRBJ1-6, with D perhaps TRBD1 (5 bases). Per the germline V gene, CDR1 is SEHNR and CDR2 is FQNEAQ (reference sequence). Trimming removed 1 base at V and 10 bases at J, with 17 bases between. CDR3 length equals 16 residues. The CDR3 nucleotides are TGTGCCAGCAGCTTAGTTGGTGGCAGGGTTGGATCACCCCTCCACTTT. As protein: CASSLVGGRVGSPLHF. Together with reference TRBV7-9 and TRBJ1-6, the CDR3 gives the full variable domain: DTGVSQNPRHKITKRGQNVTFRCDPISEHNRLYWYRQTLGQGPEFLTYFQNEAQLEKSRLLSDRFSAERPKGSFSTLEIQRTEQGDSAMYLCASSLVGGRVGSPLHFGNGTRLTVT.

V gene TRBV29-1 combines with J gene TRBJ2-4; the match to TRBD2 covers 12 bases. V shed 0 bases and J 0 bases; nucleotides not matched to a gene: 9. The germline gives CDR1 SQVTM, CDR2 ANQGSEA. The CDR3 is 19 residues long. The chain's CDR3 is CSVEDPGTSGSLAKNIQYF. CDR3 DNA: TGCAGCGTTGAAGACCCCGGGACTAGCGGGTCCCTAGCCAAAAACATTCAGTACTTC.